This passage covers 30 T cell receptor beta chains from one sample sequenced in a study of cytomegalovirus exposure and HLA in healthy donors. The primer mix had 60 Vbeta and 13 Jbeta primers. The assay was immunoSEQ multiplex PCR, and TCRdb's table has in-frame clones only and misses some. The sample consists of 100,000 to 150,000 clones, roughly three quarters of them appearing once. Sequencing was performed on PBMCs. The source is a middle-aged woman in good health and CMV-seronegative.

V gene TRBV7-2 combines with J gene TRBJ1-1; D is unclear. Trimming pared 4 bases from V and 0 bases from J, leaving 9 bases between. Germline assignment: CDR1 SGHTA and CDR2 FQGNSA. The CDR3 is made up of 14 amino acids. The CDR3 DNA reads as TGTGCCAGCAGCTCGGGTTTCATGAACACTGAAGCTTTCTTT. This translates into CASSSGFMNTEAFF.

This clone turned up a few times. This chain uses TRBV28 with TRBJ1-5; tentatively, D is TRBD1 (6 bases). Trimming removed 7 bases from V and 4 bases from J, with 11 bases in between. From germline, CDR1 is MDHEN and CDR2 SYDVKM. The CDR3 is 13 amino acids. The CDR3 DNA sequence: TGTGCCAGCATCACAGGGACGAATCAGCCCCAGCATTTT. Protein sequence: CASITGTNQPQHF.

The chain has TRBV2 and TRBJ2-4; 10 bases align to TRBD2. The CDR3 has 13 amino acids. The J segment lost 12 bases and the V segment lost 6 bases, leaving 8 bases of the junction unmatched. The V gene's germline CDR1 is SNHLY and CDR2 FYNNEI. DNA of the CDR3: TGTGCCAGCAGAGGGACTAGCGAAGCCAGTCAGTACTTC. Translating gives CASRGTSEASQYF.

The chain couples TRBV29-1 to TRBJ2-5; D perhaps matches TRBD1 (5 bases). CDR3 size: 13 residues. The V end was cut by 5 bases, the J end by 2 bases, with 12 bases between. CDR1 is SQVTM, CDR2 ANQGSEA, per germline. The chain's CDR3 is CSVQGMGQETQYF. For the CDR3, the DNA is TGCAGCGTTCAGGGCATGGGGCAAGAGACCCAGTACTTC.

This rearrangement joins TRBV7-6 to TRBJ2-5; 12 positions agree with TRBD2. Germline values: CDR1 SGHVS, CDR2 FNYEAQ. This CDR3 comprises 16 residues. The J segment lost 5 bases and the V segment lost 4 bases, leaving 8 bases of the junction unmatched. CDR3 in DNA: TGTGCCAGCAGCTCCCTAGCGGGGGGGCTGGGGGAGACCCAGTACTTC. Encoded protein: CASSSLAGGLGETQYF. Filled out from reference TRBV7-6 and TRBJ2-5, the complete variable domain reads GAGVSQSPRYKVTKRGQDVALRCDPISGHVSLYWYRQALGQGPEFLTYFNYEAQQDKSGLPNDRFSAERPEGSISTLTIQRTEQRDSAMYRCASSSLAGGLGETQYFGPGTRLLVL.

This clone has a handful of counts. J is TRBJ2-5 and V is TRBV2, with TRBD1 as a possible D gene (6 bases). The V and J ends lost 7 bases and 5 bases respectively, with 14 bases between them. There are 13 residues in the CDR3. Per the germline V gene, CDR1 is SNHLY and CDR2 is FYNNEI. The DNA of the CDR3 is TGTGCCAGCATTTTAACAGGGTACGAGACCCAGTACTTC. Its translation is CASILTGYETQYF.

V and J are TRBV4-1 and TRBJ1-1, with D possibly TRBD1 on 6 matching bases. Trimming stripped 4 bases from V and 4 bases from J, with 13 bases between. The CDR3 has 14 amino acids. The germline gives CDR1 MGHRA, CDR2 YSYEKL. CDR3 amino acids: CASSLSQGLTEAFF. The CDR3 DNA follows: TGCGCCAGCAGCCTTTCACAGGGTCTCACTGAAGCTTTCTTT.

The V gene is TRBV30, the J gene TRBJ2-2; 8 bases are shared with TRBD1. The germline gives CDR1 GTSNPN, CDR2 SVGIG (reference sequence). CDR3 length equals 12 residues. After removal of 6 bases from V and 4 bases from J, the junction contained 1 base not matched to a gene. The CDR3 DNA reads TGTGCCTGTACAGGGGGCACCGGGGAGCTGTTTTTT. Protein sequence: CACTGGTGELFF.

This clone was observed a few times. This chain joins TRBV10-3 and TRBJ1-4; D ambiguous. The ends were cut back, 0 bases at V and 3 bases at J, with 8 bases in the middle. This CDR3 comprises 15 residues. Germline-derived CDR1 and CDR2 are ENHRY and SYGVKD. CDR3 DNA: TGTGCCATCAGTGAGTCGGTAGAATCTAATGAAAAACTGTTTTTT. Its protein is CAISESVESNEKLFF.

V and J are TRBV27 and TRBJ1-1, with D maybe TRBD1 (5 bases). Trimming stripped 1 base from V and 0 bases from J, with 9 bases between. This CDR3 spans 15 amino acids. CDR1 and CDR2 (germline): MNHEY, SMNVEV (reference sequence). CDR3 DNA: TGTGCCAGCAGTTTATATCCAGGGATGAACACTGAAGCTTTCTTT. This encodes CASSLYPGMNTEAFF.

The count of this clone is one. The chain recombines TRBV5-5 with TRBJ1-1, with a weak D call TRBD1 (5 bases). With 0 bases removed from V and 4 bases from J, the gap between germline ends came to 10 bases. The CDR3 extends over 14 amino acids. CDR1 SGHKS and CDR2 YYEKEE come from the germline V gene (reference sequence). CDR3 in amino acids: CASSLEWGGTEAFF. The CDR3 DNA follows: TGTGCCAGCAGCTTGGAGTGGGGCGGCACTGAAGCTTTCTTT.

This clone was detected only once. The CDR3 DNA sequence: TGTGCCAGTAGTATAGGGGCTGACGCGGGGAGCCCCACAGATACGCAGTATTTT. Protein product: CASSIGADAGSPTDTQYF. This chain links TRBV19 with TRBJ2-3; a possible D gene is TRBD2 (6 bases). CDR1 LNHDA and CDR2 SQIVND come from the germline V gene (reference sequence). The length of the CDR3 is 18 residues. The V and J ends lost 1 base and 2 bases respectively, with 19 bases between them.

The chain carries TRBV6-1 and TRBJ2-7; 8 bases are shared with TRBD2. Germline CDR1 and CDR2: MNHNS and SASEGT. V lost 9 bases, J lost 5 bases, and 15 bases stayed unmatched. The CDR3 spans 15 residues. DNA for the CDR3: TGTGCCAGTTTTGATCAAACGGGACTAGGGAACGAGCAGTACTTC. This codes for CASFDQTGLGNEQYF.

The CDR3, as DNA: TGTGCCAGCAGCGTCGGACAGGGCGACGGCTACACCTTC. Protein sequence: CASSVGQGDGYTF. The chain employs TRBV7-9 and TRBJ1-2; TRBD1 matches at 8 bases. Germline V gene lookup returns CDR1 SEHNR and CDR2 FQNEAQ (reference sequence). The length of the CDR3 is 13 residues. V was pared by 5 bases and J by 8 bases, with 7 bases of the junction left unmatched.

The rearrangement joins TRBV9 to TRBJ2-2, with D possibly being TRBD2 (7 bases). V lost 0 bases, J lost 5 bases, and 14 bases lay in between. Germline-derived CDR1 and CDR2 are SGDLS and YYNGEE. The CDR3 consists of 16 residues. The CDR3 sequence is CASSVGGGAWTGELFF. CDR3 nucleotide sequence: TGTGCCAGCAGCGTAGGCGGGGGCGCTTGGACCGGGGAGCTGTTTTTT. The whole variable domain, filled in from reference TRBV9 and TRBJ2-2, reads DSGVTQTPKHLITATGQRVTLRCSPRSGDLSVYWYQQSLDQGLQFLIQYYNGEERAKGNILERFSAQQFPDLHSELNLSSLELGDSALYFCASSVGGGAWTGELFFGEGSRLTVL.

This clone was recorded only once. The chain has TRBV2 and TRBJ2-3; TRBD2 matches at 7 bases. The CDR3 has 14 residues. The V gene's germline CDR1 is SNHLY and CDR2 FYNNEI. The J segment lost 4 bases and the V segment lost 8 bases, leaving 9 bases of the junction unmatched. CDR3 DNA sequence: TGTGCCAGCGGTTTAGGCGGGAGCTCAGATACGCAGTATTTT. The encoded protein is CASGLGGSSDTQYF.

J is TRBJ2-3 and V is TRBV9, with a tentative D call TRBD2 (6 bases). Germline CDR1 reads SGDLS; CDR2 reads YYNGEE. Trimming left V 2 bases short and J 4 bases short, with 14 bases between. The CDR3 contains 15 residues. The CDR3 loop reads CASSVGGRYPDTQYF. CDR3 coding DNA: TGTGCCAGCAGCGTTGGGGGGAGGTACCCAGATACGCAGTATTTT. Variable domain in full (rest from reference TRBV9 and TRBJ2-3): DSGVTQTPKHLITATGQRVTLRCSPRSGDLSVYWYQQSLDQGLQFLIQYYNGEERAKGNILERFSAQQFPDLHSELNLSSLELGDSALYFCASSVGGRYPDTQYFGPGTRLTVL.

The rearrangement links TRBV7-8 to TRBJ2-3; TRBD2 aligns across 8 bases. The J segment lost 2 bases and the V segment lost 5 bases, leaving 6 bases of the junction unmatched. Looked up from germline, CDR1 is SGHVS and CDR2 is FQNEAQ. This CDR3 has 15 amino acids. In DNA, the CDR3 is TGTGCCAGCAGCCCCACTAGCGGAGCCACAGATACGCAGTATTTT. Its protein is CASSPTSGATDTQYF.

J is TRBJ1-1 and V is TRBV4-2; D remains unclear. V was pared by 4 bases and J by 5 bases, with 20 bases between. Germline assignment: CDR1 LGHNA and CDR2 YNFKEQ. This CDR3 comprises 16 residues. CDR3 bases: TGTGCCAGCAGCCCCCAAAAAGGTCTGGCGGGGACTGAAGCTTTCTTT. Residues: CASSPQKGLAGTEAFF.

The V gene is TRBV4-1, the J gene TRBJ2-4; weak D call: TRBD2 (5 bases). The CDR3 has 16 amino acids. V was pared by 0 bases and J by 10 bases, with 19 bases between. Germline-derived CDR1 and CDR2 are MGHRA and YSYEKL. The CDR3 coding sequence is TGCGCCAGCAGCCAAGATGAACGGGGATACCCGCCTATTCAGTACTTC. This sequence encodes CASSQDERGYPPIQYF.

As DNA, the CDR3 is TGTGCCTGGAGTACTACGGAGTACCCCCACGAGCAGTACTTC. This encodes CAWSTTEYPHEQYF. The chain recombines TRBV30 with TRBJ2-7; D ambiguous. The CDR3 runs to 14 residues. The V gene lost 2 bases and the J gene lost 5 bases, with 16 bases spanning the gap. CDR1 and CDR2 from the germline V gene are GTSNPN and SVGIG (reference sequence). The full variable domain, its missing parts supplied by reference TRBV30 and TRBJ2-7, is SQTIHQWPATLVQPVGSPLSLECTVEGTSNPNLYWYRQAAGRGLQLLFYSVGIGQISSEVPQNLSASRPQDRQFILSSKKLLLSDSGFYLCAWSTTEYPHEQYFGPGTRLTVT.

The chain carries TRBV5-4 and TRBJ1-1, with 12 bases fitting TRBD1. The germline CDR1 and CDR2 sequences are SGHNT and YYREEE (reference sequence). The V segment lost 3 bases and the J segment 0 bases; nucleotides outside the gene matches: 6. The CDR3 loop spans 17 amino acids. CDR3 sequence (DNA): TGTGCCAGCAGCTCCTCCGGGACAGGGGGCGTGAACACTGAAGCTTTCTTT. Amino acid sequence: CASSSSGTGGVNTEAFF.

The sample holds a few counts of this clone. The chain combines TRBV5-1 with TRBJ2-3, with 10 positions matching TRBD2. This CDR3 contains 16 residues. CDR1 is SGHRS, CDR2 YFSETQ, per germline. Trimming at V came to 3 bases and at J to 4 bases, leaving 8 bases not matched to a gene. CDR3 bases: TGCGCCAGCAGCTCGAGCGGGACTAGCGCATCAGATACGCAGTATTTT. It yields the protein CASSSSGTSASDTQYF.

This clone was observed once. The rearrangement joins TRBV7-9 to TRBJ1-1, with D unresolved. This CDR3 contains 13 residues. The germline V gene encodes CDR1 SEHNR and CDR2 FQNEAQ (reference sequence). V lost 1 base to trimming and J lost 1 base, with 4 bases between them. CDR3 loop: CASSLDQNTEAFF. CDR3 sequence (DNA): TGTGCCAGCAGCTTAGATCAGAACACTGAAGCTTTCTTT.

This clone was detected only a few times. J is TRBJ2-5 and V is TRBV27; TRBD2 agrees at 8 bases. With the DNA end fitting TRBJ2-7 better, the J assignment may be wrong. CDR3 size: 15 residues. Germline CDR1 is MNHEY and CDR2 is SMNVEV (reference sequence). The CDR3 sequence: CASSFSSGSPYEQYF. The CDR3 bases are TGTGCCAGCAGTTTTTCGAGCGGGAGTCCCTACGAGCAGTACTTC.

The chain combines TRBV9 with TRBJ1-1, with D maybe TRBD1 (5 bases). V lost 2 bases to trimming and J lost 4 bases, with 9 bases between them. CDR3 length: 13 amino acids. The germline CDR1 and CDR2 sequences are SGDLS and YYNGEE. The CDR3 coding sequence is TGTGCCAGCAGCGTCAGGGTCAGCACTGAAGCTTTCTTT. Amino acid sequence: CASSVRVSTEAFF.

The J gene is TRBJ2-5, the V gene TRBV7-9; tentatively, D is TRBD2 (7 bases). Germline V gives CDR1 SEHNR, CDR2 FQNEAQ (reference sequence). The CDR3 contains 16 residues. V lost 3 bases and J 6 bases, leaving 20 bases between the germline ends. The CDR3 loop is CASSFLTGGLRQTQYF. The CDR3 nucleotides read TGTGCCAGCAGCTTTTTAACCGGGGGGCTTAGGCAGACCCAGTACTTC.

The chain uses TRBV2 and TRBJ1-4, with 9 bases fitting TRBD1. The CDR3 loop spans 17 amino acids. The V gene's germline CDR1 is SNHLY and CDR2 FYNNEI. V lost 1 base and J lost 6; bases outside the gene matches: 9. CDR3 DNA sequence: TGTGCCAGCAGTGAAGGGGGGACAGGGTTCGGAGATGAAAAACTGTTTTTT. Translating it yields CASSEGGTGFGDEKLFF.

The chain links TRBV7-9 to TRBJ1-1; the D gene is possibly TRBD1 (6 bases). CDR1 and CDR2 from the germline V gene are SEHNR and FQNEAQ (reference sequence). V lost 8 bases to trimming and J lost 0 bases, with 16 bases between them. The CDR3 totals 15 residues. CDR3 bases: TGTGCCAGCCCGGGGGGGCAGGGGATGAACACTGAAGCTTTCTTT. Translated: CASPGGQGMNTEAFF.

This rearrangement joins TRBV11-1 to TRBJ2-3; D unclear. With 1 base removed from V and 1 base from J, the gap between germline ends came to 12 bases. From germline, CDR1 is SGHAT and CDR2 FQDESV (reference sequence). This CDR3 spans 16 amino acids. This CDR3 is CASSLEVGYGTDTQYF. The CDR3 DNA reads TGTGCCAGCAGCTTAGAAGTCGGGTATGGCACAGATACGCAGTATTTT.